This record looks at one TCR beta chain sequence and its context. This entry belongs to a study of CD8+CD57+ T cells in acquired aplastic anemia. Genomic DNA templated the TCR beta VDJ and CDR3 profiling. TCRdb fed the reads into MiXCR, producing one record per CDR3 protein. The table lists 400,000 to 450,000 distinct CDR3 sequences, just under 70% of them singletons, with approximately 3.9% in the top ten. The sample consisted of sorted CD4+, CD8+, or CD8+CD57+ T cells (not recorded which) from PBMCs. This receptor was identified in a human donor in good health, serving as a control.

The CDR3 DNA sequence: TGTGCCAGCAGCTTAATCGGAGACTATGGCTACACCTTC. Translating gives CASSLIGDYGYTF. The rearrangement joins TRBV7-9 to TRBJ1-2; D not resolved. Trimming removed 2 bases at V and 3 bases at J, with 7 bases between. CDR1 SEHNR and CDR2 FQNEAQ come from the germline V gene (reference sequence). The CDR3 extends over 13 amino acids.